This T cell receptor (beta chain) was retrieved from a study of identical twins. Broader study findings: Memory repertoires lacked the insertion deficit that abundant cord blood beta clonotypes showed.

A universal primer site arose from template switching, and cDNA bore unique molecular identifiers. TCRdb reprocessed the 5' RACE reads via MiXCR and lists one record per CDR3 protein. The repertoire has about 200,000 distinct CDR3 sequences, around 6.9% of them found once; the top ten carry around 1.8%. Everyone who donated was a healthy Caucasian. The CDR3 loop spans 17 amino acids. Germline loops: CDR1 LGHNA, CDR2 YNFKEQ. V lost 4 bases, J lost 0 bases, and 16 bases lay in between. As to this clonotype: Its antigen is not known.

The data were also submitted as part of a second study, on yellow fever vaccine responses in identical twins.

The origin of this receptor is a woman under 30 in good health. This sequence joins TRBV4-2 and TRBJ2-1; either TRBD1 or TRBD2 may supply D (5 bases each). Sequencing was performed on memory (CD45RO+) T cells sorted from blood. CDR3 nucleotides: TGTGCCAGCAGCCCAACCGGGACCCCCGGCTCCTACAATGAGCAGTTCTTC. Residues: CASSPTGTPGSYNEQFF.